The clone carrying this TCR beta chain has just one count. The source of the sample is a study of blood T cell repertoires in COVID-19. The wider study: Samples came from the United States, Italy and Spain, spanning acute and convalescent COVID-19. Nucleic acid was either cDNA or gDNA, and it came from T cells, B-cell-depleted T cells, or PBMCs.

Authors' analysis steps: Amplified reference gene primers provided the basis for estimating nucleated cell counts. Using immunoSEQ multiplex PCR, the repertoire was profiled, and TCRdb retains in-frame clones only, with some absent. Clone size and V and J calls were adopted from that table, with D and trimming inferred from the DNA. The sample records some 120,000 clones, roughly 80% being singletons. Germline-derived CDR1 and CDR2 are SGHTA and FQGTGA. J lost 2 bases, V lost 0 bases, and 8 bases had no gene match. The CDR3 totals 18 residues. The sequenced sample was peripheral blood. The chain links TRBV7-3 to TRBJ2-3; 10 bases agree with TRBD2. The TCR was taken from a woman in her fifties or sixties with acute or convalescent COVID-19. The CDR3 coding sequence is TGTGCCAGCAGCTTAACCAGCGGGGGGGCTATCCACACAGATACGCAGTATTTT. This sequence encodes CASSLTSGGAIHTDTQYF.